These T cell receptor beta chains were read from a single sample in a study of Ad26.COV2.S vaccination and SARS-CoV-2 variants. Generated by immunoSEQ multiplex PCR, the TCRdb table keeps only in-frame clones and is missing some. Among under 550,000 clones, approximately 92% were seen once, and the ten largest hold about 12%. Sequencing used peripheral blood, obtained in a trial of Ad26.COV2.S vaccine versus placebo. The origin of the receptors is a person aged 18-60 years who received the Ad26.COV2.S COVID-19 vaccine or a placebo. Both conserved end residues are part of each CDR3. The D gene is left open where the match is weak. A clone size is listed for some rows: how often the clone was seen (once, few, many), or a class if it is expanded.

V gene	J gene	D gene	clone size	CDR3 protein	CDR3 DNA
TRBV7-9	TRBJ1-1	NA	NA	CASSLSGQDEAFF	TGTGCCAGCAGCTTAAGCGGCCAGGATGAAGCTTTCTTT
TRBV2	TRBJ2-7	NA	few	CASSDRDGSYEQYF	TGTGCCAGCAGTGACAGGGATGGTTCCTACGAGCAGTACTTC
TRBV10-2	TRBJ2-3	TRBD2	NA	CASSESRLAGGVADTQYF	TGCGCCAGCAGTGAGTCGAGACTAGCGGGAGGGGTCGCAGATACGCAGTATTTT
TRBV6-2/TRBV6-3	TRBJ1-1	NA	NA	CASSYGGTNTEAFF	TGTGCCAGCAGTTACGGGGGTACGAACACTGAAGCTTTCTTT
TRBV19	TRBJ1-2	NA	NA	CASSPNLGRQNNYGYTF	TGTGCCAGTAGTCCCAACCTGGGCCGGCAGAATAACTATGGCTACACCTTC
TRBV19	TRBJ1-1	TRBD1	NA	CASSMTGFNTEAFF	TGTGCCAGTAGTATGACAGGGTTTAACACTGAAGCTTTCTTT
TRBV11-2	TRBJ2-5	NA	NA	CASSLWASAQETQYF	TGTGCCAGCAGCTTATGGGCTAGCGCTCAAGAGACCCAGTACTTC
TRBV7-2	TRBJ2-3	NA	NA	CASSPRRGPDTQYF	TGTGCCAGCAGCCCCAGGAGAGGGCCCGATACGCAGTATTTT
TRBV18	TRBJ1-5	NA	NA	CASSLIESPQPQHF	TGTGCCAGCTCACTCATCGAGTCACCTCAGCCCCAGCATTTT
TRBV18	TRBJ1-3	NA	NA	CASSPEGLGNTIYF	TGTGCCAGCTCACCAGAAGGCCTTGGAAACACCATATATTTT
TRBV19	TRBJ1-1	TRBD1	NA	CASSPGTGGRFSEAFF	TGTGCCAGTAGTCCCGGGACAGGCGGTCGGTTTAGTGAAGCTTTCTTT
TRBV4-1	TRBJ1-2	TRBD1	once	CASSQDTGTGFIYGYTF	TGCGCCAGCAGCCAAGATACGGGGACAGGGTTTATCTATGGCTACACCTTC
TRBV12-2	TRBJ2-7	NA	NA	CASRPLLYEQYF	TGTGCAAGTCGCCCACTGTTGTACGAGCAGTACTTC
TRBV6-5	TRBJ2-2	NA	once	CASTRAGELFF	TGTGCCAGCACGAGGGCCGGGGAGCTGTTTTTT
TRBV7-2	TRBJ1-5	NA	NA	CASSSLNQPQHF	TGTGCCAGCAGCTCGTTAAATCAGCCCCAGCATTTT
TRBV10-3	TRBJ2-2	NA	NA	CAISESDAGTPNTGELFF	TGTGCCATCAGTGAGTCGGACGCCGGGACACCGAACACCGGGGAGCTGTTTTTT
TRBV28	TRBJ1-1	NA	NA	CASGRGGSTEAFF	TGTGCCAGCGGCCGTGGGGGGAGCACTGAAGCTTTCTTT
TRBV7-3	TRBJ2-1	NA	NA	CASSQHRGLSYNEQFF	TGTGCCAGCAGCCAACACCGCGGGCTCTCCTACAATGAGCAGTTCTTC
TRBV10-1	TRBJ2-1	NA	NA	CASSVGVYNEQFF	TGCGCCAGCAGTGTAGGAGTCTACAATGAGCAGTTCTTC
TRBV6-5	TRBJ2-7	NA	NA	CASSFYRDYEQYF	TGTGCCAGCAGTTTTTACAGGGACTACGAGCAGTACTTC
TRBV7-2	TRBJ2-6	TRBD1	NA	CASSRSGGAGANVLTF	TGTGCCAGCAGCCGTTCAGGGGGCGCTGGGGCCAACGTCCTGACTTTC
TRBV7-9	TRBJ2-2	TRBD2	NA	CASSLRLAGSGELFF	TGTGCCAGCAGCTTACGACTAGCGGGTAGCGGGGAGCTGTTTTTT
TRBV19	TRBJ2-4	TRBD1	once	CATQSQGAYIQYF	TGTGCCACCCAATCACAGGGGGCATACATTCAGTACTTC
TRBV14	TRBJ1-4	TRBD1	NA	CASSQGGTGYQKLFF	TGTGCCAGCAGCCAAGGGGGGACAGGGTACCAGAAACTGTTTTTT
TRBV14	TRBJ1-2	NA	NA	CASSQDQGTQPYGYTF	TGTGCCAGCAGCCAAGATCAAGGGACTCAACCCTATGGCTACACCTTC
TRBV19	TRBJ1-5	NA	NA	CASSPPNRDQPQHF	TGTGCCAGTAGTCCCCCCAACAGGGACCAGCCCCAGCATTTT
TRBV5-4	TRBJ1-1	TRBD1	NA	CASRNRGGTEAFF	TGTGCCAGCAGGAACAGGGGAGGCACTGAAGCTTTCTTT
TRBV28	TRBJ2-5	TRBD2	NA	CASSLGTSGTWTQYF	TGTGCCAGCAGTTTAGGAACTAGCGGGACGTGGACCCAGTACTTC
TRBV19	TRBJ2-5	NA	NA	CASNRAPGQETQYF	TGTGCCAGTAACAGGGCGCCGGGTCAAGAGACCCAGTACTTC